Listed here is a single T cell receptor beta chain. Antigen unknown. The sample comes from a study of T cells in narcolepsy. The CDR3 is 15 amino acids. V was pared by 0 bases and J by 8 bases, with 15 bases between. Germline-derived CDR1 and CDR2 are SGDLS and YYNGEE. Study observations and caveats: Autoreactive HCRT-specific and TRIB2-specific clonotypes were marked in same-patient CSF-versus-blood CD4+ comparisons. Some memory CD4+ repertoires had no autoreactive clone sequences. Autoreactive clonotypes reportedly recurred in blood of same and different patients, not controls.

The table came from immunoSEQ multiplex PCR; TCRdb's copy has only in-frame clones and leaves some out. The sample gives 30,000 to 35,000 clones, 60% to 80% of which show up once; approximately 3.8% is in the top ten. V usage is TRBV9 and J usage is TRBJ2-1; D tentatively reads TRBD1 or TRBD2 (5 bases each). This clonotype was sampled from a human donor in good health. The sequenced sample was memory (CD45RA-) CD4+ T cells from blood. As DNA, the CDR3 is TGTGCCAGCAGCGTAGCACTTTCGGGGCGGGATGAGCAGTTCTTC. Amino acid sequence: CASSVALSGRDEQFF.